The 26 T cell receptor beta chains below come from one sample, sequenced in a study of OX40 agonist ivuxolimab in advanced cancers. Produced via immunoSEQ multiplex PCR; TCRdb's table is partial and in-frame only. This table holds some 75,000 clones, 84% found once. The source material was CD4+ or CD8+ T cells sorted from blood, sampled in a trial of the OX40 agonist ivuxolimab. Every receptor here comes from an adult with an advanced solid tumor such as melanoma, head and neck, liver or kidney cancer.

This rearrangement joins TRBV18 to TRBJ2-7; TRBD2 might be the D (5 bases). With 3 bases removed from V and 3 bases from J, the gap between germline ends came to 12 bases. The CDR3 is made up of 14 amino acids. CDR1 and CDR2 from the germline V gene are KGHSH and LQKENI. CDR3 loop: CASSPTRVVYEQYF. The DNA for the CDR3 is TGTGCCAGCTCACCCACTAGGGTCGTCTACGAGCAGTACTTC.

The CDR3 sequence is CASSIAAGARAAEQFF. The CDR3 region has the DNA TGTGCCAGTAGTATTGCTGCGGGGGCCCGGGCCGCCGAGCAGTTCTTC. The chain links TRBV19 to TRBJ2-1; maybe TRBD2 (7 bases). Germline-derived CDR1 and CDR2 are LNHDA and SQIVND (reference sequence). The CDR3 length is 16 residues. V shed 3 bases and J shed 10 bases, with 22 bases lying between them.

The V call is TRBV7-3, the J call TRBJ2-1; 12 positions match TRBD1. The germline CDR1 and CDR2 sequences are SGHTA and FQGTGA. The CDR3 has 16 amino acids. V gave up 1 base and J gave up 7 bases; unmatched junction bases: 5. CDR3 protein: CASSLSRDRGLNEQFF. The CDR3 bases are TGTGCCAGCAGCTTAAGCCGGGACAGGGGGCTGAATGAGCAGTTCTTC.

This clone showed up just once. The V call is TRBV4-2, the J call TRBJ1-1; D is possibly TRBD1 (6 bases). Germline V gene sequence: CDR1 LGHNA, CDR2 YNFKEQ. Trimming left V 1 base short and J 9 bases short, with 18 bases between. This CDR3 has 15 residues. The CDR3 region is CASSQVTTARGQAFF. The CDR3 region has the DNA TGTGCCAGCAGCCAAGTGACTACAGCCAGGGGCCAAGCTTTCTTT.

This chain links TRBV10-1 with TRBJ2-3; a possible D gene is TRBD2 (6 bases). V was shortened by 5 bases and J by 0 bases, with 9 bases between the two germline ends. The germline V gene has CDR1 WNHNN and CDR2 SYGVQD (reference sequence). There are 14 residues in the CDR3. CDR3 sequence reads: CASSPGTSTDTQYF. The CDR3 DNA follows: TGCGCCAGCAGTCCCGGGACTAGCACAGATACGCAGTATTTT.

This chain uses TRBV2 with TRBJ1-4; tentatively, D is TRBD1 (5 bases). V was pared by 6 bases and J by 2 bases, with 10 bases between. The CDR3 has 14 amino acids. The V gene's germline CDR1 is SNHLY and CDR2 FYNNEI. The chain's CDR3 is CASSLGQTNEKLFF. In DNA, the CDR3 is TGTGCCAGCAGCCTGGGGCAGACTAATGAAAAACTGTTTTTT.

This clone was counted a few times. The chain combines TRBV4-2 with TRBJ1-4; TRBD1 aligns across 11 bases. Germline assignment: CDR1 LGHNA and CDR2 YNFKEQ. Trimming took 1 base from V and 8 from J; bases not matched to a gene: 3. The CDR3 contains 15 residues. The CDR3 nucleotides are TGTGCCAGCAGCCAAGGTGGGACAGGGGGGGAAAAACTGTTTTTT. Its translation: CASSQGGTGGEKLFF.

The chain recombines TRBV27 with TRBJ2-1; no clear D gene. The CDR3 totals 12 residues. V lost 6 bases and J lost 4, with 7 bases in between. Germline assignment: CDR1 MNHEY and CDR2 SMNVEV (reference sequence). In DNA, the CDR3 is TGTGCCAGCAGGATAAATTACAATGAGCAGTTCTTC. Amino acids: CASRINYNEQFF.

The V call is TRBV7-2, the J call TRBJ2-7, with 8 nucleotides matching TRBD1. With 5 bases clipped from V and 1 base from J, the junction kept 7 bases outside the gene matches. Germline V gene sequence: CDR1 SGHTA, CDR2 FQGNSA. This CDR3 contains 15 residues. CDR3 in amino acids: CASSNRDRMSYEQYF. CDR3 sequence (DNA): TGTGCCAGCAGCAACCGGGACAGGATGTCCTACGAGCAGTACTTC.

A single count supports this clone. CDR3 protein: CASSPEQGGEQYF. The DNA of the CDR3 is TGTGCCAGCTCACCGGAACAGGGCGGCGAGCAGTACTTC. V usage is TRBV18 and J usage is TRBJ2-7; possibly TRBD1 for D (6 bases). V lost 3 bases to trimming and J lost 6 bases, with 12 bases between them. Germline-derived CDR1 and CDR2 are KGHSH and LQKENI. The CDR3 runs 13 residues.

The chain combines TRBV2 with TRBJ1-5, with D hard to call. Germline CDR1 is SNHLY and CDR2 is FYNNEI. Trimming stripped 3 bases from V and 0 bases from J, with 3 bases between. This CDR3 spans 13 amino acids. CDR3 sequence reads: CASSESSNQPQHF. The CDR3 DNA is TGTGCCAGCAGTGAGTCTAGCAATCAGCCCCAGCATTTT.

This chain uses TRBV19 with TRBJ1-6, with TRBD1 matching 9 bases. The V gene's germline CDR1 is LNHDA and CDR2 SQIVND (reference sequence). The CDR3 loop spans 19 amino acids. The V gene end was trimmed by 3 bases and the J gene end by 0 bases; junction bases not matched to a gene: 9. The CDR3 reads CASSMAGTGLSSYNSPLHF. The DNA of the CDR3 is TGTGCCAGTAGTATGGCCGGGACAGGGTTAAGCTCCTATAATTCACCCCTCCACTTT.

The gene calls are TRBV7-2 and TRBJ1-5; TRBD1 matches at 7 bases. The CDR3 totals 14 residues. Germline values: CDR1 SGHTA, CDR2 FQGNSA. The J segment lost 3 bases and the V segment lost 6 bases, leaving 5 bases of the junction unmatched. The CDR3, as DNA: TGTGCCAGCAGTTCAGGGGGATTCAATCAGCCCCAGCATTTT. Its translation is CASSSGGFNQPQHF.

The chain joins TRBV5-4 to TRBJ2-3; D is unclear. Germline-derived CDR1 and CDR2 are SGHNT and YYREEE (reference sequence). V lost 2 bases to trimming and J lost 2 bases, with 9 bases between them. There are 14 residues in the CDR3. The CDR3 DNA reads as TGTGCCAGCAGCTTCGGGCAGAACACAGATACGCAGTATTTT. This encodes CASSFGQNTDTQYF.

The count of this clone is one. The V gene is TRBV28, the J gene TRBJ1-6; D is perhaps TRBD1 (5 bases). This CDR3 region has 15 residues. Deletions cut 8 bases from V and 7 bases from J, with 18 bases between. Germline lookup yields CDR1 MDHEN and CDR2 SYDVKM. The CDR3 is CASSQDPRANSPLHF. The DNA for the CDR3 is TGTGCCAGCTCACAGGACCCACGGGCAAATTCACCCCTCCACTTT.

This chain links TRBV27 with TRBJ1-2, with TRBD1 identical over 11 bases. V shed 6 bases and J 8 bases; nucleotides not matched to a gene: 5. The length of the CDR3 is 13 residues. The germline V gene has CDR1 MNHEY and CDR2 SMNVEV (reference sequence). The CDR3 DNA reads as TGTGCCAGCAGACCGGGACAGGGGGGGGGCTACACCTTC. Translated, it gives CASRPGQGGGYTF.

The rearrangement joins TRBV4-3 to TRBJ2-1, with TRBD1 as a possible D gene (5 bases). V lost 0 bases, J lost 6 bases, and 15 bases lay in between. CDR1 is LGHNA, CDR2 YSLEER, per germline. CDR3 length: 16 residues. The CDR3: CASSQDGRVVFNEQFF. The DNA for the CDR3 is TGCGCCAGCAGCCAAGACGGCAGGGTTGTCTTCAATGAGCAGTTCTTC.

V gene TRBV5-1 combines with J gene TRBJ2-7; 8 bases fit TRBD1. The germline gives CDR1 SGHRS, CDR2 YFSETQ. Trimming cost V 4 bases and J 4 bases; bases outside gene matches: 16. The CDR3 is 17 residues long. The CDR3 DNA sequence: TGCGCCAGCAGCGCATCGTTTACGACAGGGGATTTATACGAGCAGTACTTC. Translating gives CASSASFTTGDLYEQYF. Complete variable domain (other parts from reference TRBV5-1 and TRBJ2-7): KAGVTQTPRYLIKTRGQQVTLSCSPISGHRSVSWYQQTPGQGLQFLFEYFSETQRNKGNFPGRFSGRQFSNSRSEMNVSTLELGDSALYLCASSASFTTGDLYEQYFGPGTRLTVT.

The V and J genes are TRBV11-3 and TRBJ2-7; weak D call: TRBD1 (5 bases). In germline, CDR1 is SGHNT, CDR2 YENEEA. Deletions cut 3 bases from V and 3 bases from J, with 9 bases between. The CDR3 runs to 13 residues. The CDR3 region has the DNA TGTGCCAGCAGCTTTGGGGCACACTACGAGCAGTACTTC. Its protein is CASSFGAHYEQYF.

The chain is built from TRBV5-1 and TRBJ2-5, with 7 bases matching TRBD2. The J call may be mistaken, given a closer DNA end match to TRBJ2-7. The CDR3 sequence is 14 residues long. The germline V gene encodes CDR1 SGHRS and CDR2 YFSETQ. CDR3 protein: CASSLGGGRYEQYF. The CDR3 DNA is TGCGCCAGCAGCTTGGGTGGCGGGAGATACGAGCAGTACTTC.

The chain joins TRBV4-2 to TRBJ1-2, with 7 positions matching TRBD1. Per germline, CDR1 LGHNA and CDR2 YNFKEQ. The CDR3 extends over 13 amino acids. The trim removed 2 bases at V and 8 bases at J, leaving 5 bases unmatched. The CDR3 DNA follows: TGTGCCAGCAGCCAACCGGGACAGACAGGCTACACCTTC. Translating it yields CASSQPGQTGYTF.

The CDR3 nucleotides read TGTGCCATCAGCGCCACTAGCGGGAGATCCGTAGAGACCCAGTACTTC. Residues: CAISATSGRSVETQYF. This chain joins TRBV10-3 and TRBJ2-5; 11 nucleotides match TRBD2. The CDR3 runs to 16 residues. Germline V CDR1 and CDR2: ENHRY, SYGVKD. Unmatched junction bases numbered 10, after V lost 6 bases and J lost 4 bases.

Only one count was recorded for this clone. CDR3 sequence (DNA): TGTGCCAGCAGCTTGAAACGGCAGGGCTCCTACAATGAGCAGTTCTTC. Amino acids: CASSLKRQGSYNEQFF. The V and J genes are TRBV7-2 and TRBJ2-1, with a weak D call TRBD1 (5 bases). The germline gives CDR1 SGHTA, CDR2 FQGNSA. The V end lost 3 bases, the J end lost 0 bases, and 12 bases lay between the germline ends. The CDR3 sequence is 16 residues long.

This clone has a handful of counts. The V and J genes are TRBV5-1 and TRBJ2-6, with unresolved D. CDR1 is SGHRS, CDR2 YFSETQ, per germline. The V gene lost 2 bases and the J gene lost 9 bases, with 18 bases spanning the gap. The CDR3 spans 16 residues. The CDR3 region has the DNA TGCGCCAGCAGCTTAACTTCGACACAAAAACACAACGTCCTGACTTTC. Protein: CASSLTSTQKHNVLTF.

The V and J genes are TRBV28 and TRBJ1-1, with a weak D call TRBD1 (5 bases). Trimming removed 4 bases from V and 1 base from J, with 13 bases in between. The CDR3 is 15 amino acids. From germline, CDR1 is MDHEN and CDR2 SYDVKM. CDR3 bases: TGTGCCAGCAGTTCCCTCGACAGAAGGAACACTGAAGCTTTCTTT. This gives the protein CASSSLDRRNTEAFF.

This clone was detected once. The chain employs TRBV10-3 and TRBJ1-5; TRBD1 aligns across 7 bases. The trim removed 3 bases at V and 3 bases at J, leaving 5 bases unmatched. The CDR3 spans 15 residues. Germline values: CDR1 ENHRY, CDR2 SYGVKD. CDR3 nucleotides: TGTGCCATCAGTGACCGGGACAGTCCCAATCAGCCCCAGCATTTT. Its translation: CAISDRDSPNQPQHF.